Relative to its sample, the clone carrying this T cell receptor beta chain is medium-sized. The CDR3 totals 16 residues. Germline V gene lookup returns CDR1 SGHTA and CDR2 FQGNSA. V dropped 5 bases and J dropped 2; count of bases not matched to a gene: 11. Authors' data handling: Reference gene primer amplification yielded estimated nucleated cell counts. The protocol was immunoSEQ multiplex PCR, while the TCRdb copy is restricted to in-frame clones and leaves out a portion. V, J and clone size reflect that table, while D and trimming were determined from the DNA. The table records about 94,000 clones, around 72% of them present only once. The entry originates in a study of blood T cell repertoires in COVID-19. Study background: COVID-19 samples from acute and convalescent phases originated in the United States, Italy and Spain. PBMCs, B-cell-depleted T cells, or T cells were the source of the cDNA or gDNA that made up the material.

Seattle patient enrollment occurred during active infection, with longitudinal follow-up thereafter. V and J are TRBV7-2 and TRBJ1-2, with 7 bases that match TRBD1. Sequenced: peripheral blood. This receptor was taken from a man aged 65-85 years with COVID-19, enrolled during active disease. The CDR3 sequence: CASSLTTPGQNYGYTF. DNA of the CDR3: TGTGCCAGCAGCCTAACTACCCCGGGACAGAACTATGGCTACACCTTC.